The present T cell receptor (beta chain) was sequenced within a study of T-cell memory formation after mild COVID-19. Whole-study findings and limits: Still unconfirmed is whether the second-wave clones peaking on day 37 recognized SARS-CoV-2. Detection of some responders pre-infection suggested pre-existing cross-reactive memory T cells participated. Largely, contracting CD4+ clones fell within CM and EM, and contracting CD8+ clones within EMRA.

From 5'RACE with constant-segment primers came TCR alpha and TCR beta cDNA libraries that carried sample barcodes and UMIs. TCRdb processed the 5' RACE reads anew with MiXCR; each CDR3 protein has one entry. Among about 470,000 distinct CDR3 sequences, around a quarter were seen once, and the ten largest hold approximately 12%. This clonotype came up a few times. The antigen is undetermined. The CDR3 contains 14 residues. The V gene's germline CDR1 is MDHEN and CDR2 SYDVKM. The V end was cut by 3 bases, the J end by 0 bases, with 6 bases between. V and J are TRBV28 and TRBJ1-3; unclear D gene. The specimen sequenced was PBMCs or a T cell subset sorted from them (not recorded which). This receptor was identified in an adult woman who had mild COVID-19 (a few samples of this study predate the infection). Cell type and time point are not known. The CDR3 bases are TGTGCCAGCAGTTTGGTGACCTCTGGAAACACCATATATTTT. Encoded protein: CASSLVTSGNTIYF. Looking up the rest from reference TRBV28 and TRBJ1-3 gives the full variable domain: DVKVTQSSRYLVKRTGEKVFLECVQDMDHENMFWYRQDPGLGLRLIYFSYDVKMKEKGDIPEGYSVSREKKERFSLILESASTNQTSMYLCASSLVTSGNTIYFGEGSWLTVV.